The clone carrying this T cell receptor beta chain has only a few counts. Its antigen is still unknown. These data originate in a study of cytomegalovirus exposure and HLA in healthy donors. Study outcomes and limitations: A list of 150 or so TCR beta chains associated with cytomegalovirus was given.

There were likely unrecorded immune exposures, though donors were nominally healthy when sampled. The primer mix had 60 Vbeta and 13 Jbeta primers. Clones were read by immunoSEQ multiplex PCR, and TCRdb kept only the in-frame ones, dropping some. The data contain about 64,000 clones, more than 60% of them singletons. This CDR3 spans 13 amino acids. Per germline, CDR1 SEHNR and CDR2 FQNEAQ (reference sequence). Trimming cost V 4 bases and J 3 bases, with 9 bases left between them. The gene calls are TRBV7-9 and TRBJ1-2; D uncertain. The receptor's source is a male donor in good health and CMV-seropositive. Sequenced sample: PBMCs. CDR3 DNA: TGTGCCAGCAGCTCTTACAGTCACTATGGCTACACCTTC. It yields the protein CASSSYSHYGYTF. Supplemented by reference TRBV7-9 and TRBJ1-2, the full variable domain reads DTGVSQNPRHKITKRGQNVTFRCDPISEHNRLYWYRQTLGQGPEFLTYFQNEAQLEKSRLLSDRFSAERPKGSFSTLEIQRTEQGDSAMYLCASSSYSHYGYTFGSGTRLTVV.